Reported below is one TCR beta chain. Its target is unknown. TCRdb reanalysed the 5' RACE reads using MiXCR and keeps one entry per CDR3 protein. The sample includes 550,000 to 700,000 distinct CDR3 sequences, around 16% of them seen just once. Per germline, CDR1 MNHEY and CDR2 SVGAGI. V lost 0 bases, J lost 3 bases, and 5 bases lay in between. The CDR3 contains 14 residues. This specimen belongs to a study of T-cell memory formation after mild COVID-19. In the study overall: TCR clusters showed largely donor specificity. Points from the study as a whole: Most CD4+ clones that shrank were in CM and EM, while CD8+ ones turned up in EMRA. Whereas later expanders leaned CD4+, clones contracting day 15 to 85 showed a balanced CD4/CD8 makeup.

The genes are TRBV6-5 and TRBJ2-2; D call uncertain. The specimen was PBMCs or a T cell subset sorted from them (not recorded which). This sequence was found in an adult woman who had mild COVID-19 (a few samples of this study predate the infection). Cell type and time point are not known. The CDR3 DNA reads as TGTGCCAGCAGTTACTCCGAGTACACCGGGGAGCTGTTTTTT. Translated, it gives CASSYSEYTGELFF.